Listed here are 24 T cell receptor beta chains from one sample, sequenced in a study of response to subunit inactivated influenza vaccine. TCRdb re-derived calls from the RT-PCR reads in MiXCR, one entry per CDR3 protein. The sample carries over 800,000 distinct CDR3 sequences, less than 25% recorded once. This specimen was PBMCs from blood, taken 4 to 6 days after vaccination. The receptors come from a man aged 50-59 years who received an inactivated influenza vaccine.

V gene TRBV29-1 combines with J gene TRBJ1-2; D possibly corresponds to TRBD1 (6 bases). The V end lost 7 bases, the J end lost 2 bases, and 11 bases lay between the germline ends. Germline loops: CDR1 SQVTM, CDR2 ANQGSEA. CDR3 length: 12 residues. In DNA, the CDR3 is TGCAGCGCGCTAACAGGGAACTATGGCTACACCTTC. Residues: CSALTGNYGYTF.

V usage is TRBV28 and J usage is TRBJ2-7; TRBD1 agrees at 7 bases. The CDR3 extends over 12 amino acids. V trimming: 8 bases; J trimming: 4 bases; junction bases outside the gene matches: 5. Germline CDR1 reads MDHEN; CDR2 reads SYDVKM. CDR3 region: CASWDSQYEQYF. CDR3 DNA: TGTGCCAGCTGGGACAGTCAATACGAGCAGTACTTC.

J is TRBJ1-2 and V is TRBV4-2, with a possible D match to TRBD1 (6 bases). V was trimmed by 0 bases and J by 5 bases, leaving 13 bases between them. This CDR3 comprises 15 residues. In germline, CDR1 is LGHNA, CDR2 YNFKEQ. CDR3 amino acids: CASSQEAGRGYGYTF. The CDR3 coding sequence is TGTGCCAGCAGCCAAGAGGCGGGCAGGGGATATGGCTACACCTTC.

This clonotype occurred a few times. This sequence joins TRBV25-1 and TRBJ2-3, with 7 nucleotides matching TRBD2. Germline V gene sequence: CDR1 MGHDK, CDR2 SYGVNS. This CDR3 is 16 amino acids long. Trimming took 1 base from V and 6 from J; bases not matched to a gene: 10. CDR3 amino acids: CASSEWGGTAPDTQYF. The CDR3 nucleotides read TGTGCCAGCAGTGAATGGGGAGGGACTGCCCCTGATACGCAGTATTTT.

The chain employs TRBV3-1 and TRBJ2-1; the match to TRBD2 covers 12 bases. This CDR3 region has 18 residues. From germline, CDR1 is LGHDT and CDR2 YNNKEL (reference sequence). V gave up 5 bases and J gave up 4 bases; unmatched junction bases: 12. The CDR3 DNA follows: TGTGCCAGCAGCTTCCGCCGCGGACTAGCGGGGTCGTACAATGAGCAGTTCTTC. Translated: CASSFRRGLAGSYNEQFF.

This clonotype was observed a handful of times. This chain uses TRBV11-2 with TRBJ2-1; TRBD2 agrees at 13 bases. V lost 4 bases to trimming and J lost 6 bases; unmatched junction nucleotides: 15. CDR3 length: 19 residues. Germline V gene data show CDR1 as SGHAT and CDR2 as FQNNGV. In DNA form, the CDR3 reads TGTGCCAGCAGCTCTTCCACCCCCCCCGGGACTAGCGGGATCAATGAGCAGTTCTTC. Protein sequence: CASSSSTPPGTSGINEQFF.

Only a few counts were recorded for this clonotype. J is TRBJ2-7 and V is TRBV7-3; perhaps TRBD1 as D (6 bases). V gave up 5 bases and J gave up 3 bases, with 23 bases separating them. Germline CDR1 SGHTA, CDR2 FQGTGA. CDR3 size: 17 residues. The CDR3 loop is CASSLEVRGVVFYEQYF. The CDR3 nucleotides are TGTGCCAGCAGCCTCGAGGTCAGGGGAGTTGTCTTCTACGAGCAGTACTTC.

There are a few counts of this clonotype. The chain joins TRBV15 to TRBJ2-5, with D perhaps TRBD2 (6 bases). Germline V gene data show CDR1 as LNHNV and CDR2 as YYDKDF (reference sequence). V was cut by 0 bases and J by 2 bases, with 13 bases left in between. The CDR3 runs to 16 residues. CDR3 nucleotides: TGTGCCACCAGCAGAGACCGCGGGACTCCACAAGAGACCCAGTACTTC. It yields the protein CATSRDRGTPQETQYF.

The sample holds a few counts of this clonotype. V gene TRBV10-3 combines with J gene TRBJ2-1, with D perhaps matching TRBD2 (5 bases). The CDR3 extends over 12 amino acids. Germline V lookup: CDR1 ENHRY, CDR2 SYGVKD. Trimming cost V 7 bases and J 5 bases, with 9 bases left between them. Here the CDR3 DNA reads TGTGCCATCACGGGTAGCGACAATGAGCAGTTCTTC. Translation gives CAITGSDNEQFF.

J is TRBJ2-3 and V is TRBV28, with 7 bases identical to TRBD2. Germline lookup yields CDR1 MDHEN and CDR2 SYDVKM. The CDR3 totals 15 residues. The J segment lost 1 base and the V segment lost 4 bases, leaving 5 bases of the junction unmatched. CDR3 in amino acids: CASSSGGTRTDTQYF. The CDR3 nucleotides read TGTGCCAGCAGTTCCGGGGGGACGCGCACAGATACGCAGTATTTT.

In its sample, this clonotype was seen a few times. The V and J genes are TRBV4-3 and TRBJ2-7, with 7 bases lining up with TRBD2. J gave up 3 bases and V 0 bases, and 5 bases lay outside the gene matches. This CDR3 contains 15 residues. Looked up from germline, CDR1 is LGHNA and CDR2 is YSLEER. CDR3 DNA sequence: TGCGCCAGCAGCCAAGAGCAGGGCGGGAGCTACGAGCAGTACTTC. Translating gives CASSQEQGGSYEQYF.

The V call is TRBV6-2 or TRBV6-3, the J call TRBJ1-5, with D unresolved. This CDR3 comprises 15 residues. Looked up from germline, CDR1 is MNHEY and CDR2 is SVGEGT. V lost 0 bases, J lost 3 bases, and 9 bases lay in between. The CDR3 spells CASSYSLTDNQPQHF. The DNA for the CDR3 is TGTGCCAGCAGTTACTCGCTAACAGACAATCAGCCCCAGCATTTT.

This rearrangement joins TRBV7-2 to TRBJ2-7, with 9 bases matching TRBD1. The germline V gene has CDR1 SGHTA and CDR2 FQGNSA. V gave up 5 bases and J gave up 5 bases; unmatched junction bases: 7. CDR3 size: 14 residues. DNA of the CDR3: TGTGCCAGCAGCCGATGGACAGGGGACAACGAGCAGTACTTC. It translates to CASSRWTGDNEQYF.

The CDR3 DNA sequence: TGTGCCAGCAGTCCCATCGCGGGGGCATTTTCCTACGAGCAGTACTTC. This gives the protein CASSPIAGAFSYEQYF. The chain couples TRBV6-2 or TRBV6-3 to TRBJ2-7; maybe TRBD2 (7 bases). The germline V and J ends were trimmed by 5 bases and 1 base, with 18 bases remaining between them. This CDR3 has 16 residues. The germline V gene has CDR1 MNHEY and CDR2 SVGEGT.

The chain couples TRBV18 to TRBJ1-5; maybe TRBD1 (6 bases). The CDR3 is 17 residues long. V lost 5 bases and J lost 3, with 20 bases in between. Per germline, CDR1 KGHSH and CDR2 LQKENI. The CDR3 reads CASSAHPLDRINQPQHF. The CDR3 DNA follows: TGTGCCAGCTCAGCCCATCCGCTCGACAGGATCAATCAGCCCCAGCATTTT.

The CDR3 sequence is CASKPGTASYEQYF. The CDR3 nucleotides are TGTGCCAGCAAACCCGGGACAGCCTCCTACGAGCAGTACTTC. The chain couples TRBV6-1 to TRBJ2-7; 7 bases agree with TRBD1. J was trimmed by 0 bases and V by 7 bases; bases with no gene match: 6. CDR1 MNHNS and CDR2 SASEGT come from the germline V gene. This CDR3 has 14 amino acids.

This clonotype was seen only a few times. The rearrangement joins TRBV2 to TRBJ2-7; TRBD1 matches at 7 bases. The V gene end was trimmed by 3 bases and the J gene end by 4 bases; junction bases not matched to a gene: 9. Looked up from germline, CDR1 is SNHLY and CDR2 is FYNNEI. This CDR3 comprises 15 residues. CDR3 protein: CASSDGPGQSYEQYF. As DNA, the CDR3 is TGTGCCAGCAGTGATGGGCCGGGACAGTCTTACGAGCAGTACTTC.

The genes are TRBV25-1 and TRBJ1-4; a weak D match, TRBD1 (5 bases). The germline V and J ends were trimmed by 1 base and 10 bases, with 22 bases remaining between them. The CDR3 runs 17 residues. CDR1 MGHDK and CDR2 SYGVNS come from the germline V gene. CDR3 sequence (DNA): TGTGCCAGCAGTGAATCGCCGCACAGGCGCTCGAGGGTAAAACTGTTTTTT. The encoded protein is CASSESPHRRSRVKLFF.

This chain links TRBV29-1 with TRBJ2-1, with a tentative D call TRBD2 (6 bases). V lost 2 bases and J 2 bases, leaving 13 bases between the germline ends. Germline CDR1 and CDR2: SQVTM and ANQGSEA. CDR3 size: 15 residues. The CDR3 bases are TGCAGCGTTGAAAGCCGGGGAGGACCCTACAATGAGCAGTTCTTC. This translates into CSVESRGGPYNEQFF.

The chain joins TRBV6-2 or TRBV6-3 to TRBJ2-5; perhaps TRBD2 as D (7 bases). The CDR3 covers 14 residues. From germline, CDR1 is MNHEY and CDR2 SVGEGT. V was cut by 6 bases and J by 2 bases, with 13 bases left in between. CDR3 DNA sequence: TGTGCCAGCAGGGGAGGGGGACTTCAAGAGACCCAGTACTTC. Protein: CASRGGGLQETQYF.

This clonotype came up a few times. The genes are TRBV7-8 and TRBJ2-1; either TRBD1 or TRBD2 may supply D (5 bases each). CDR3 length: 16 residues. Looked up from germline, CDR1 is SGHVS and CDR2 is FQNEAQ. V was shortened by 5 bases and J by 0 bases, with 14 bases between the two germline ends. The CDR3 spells CASSLRGRSSYNEQFF. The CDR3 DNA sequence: TGTGCCAGCAGCCTGAGGGGAAGAAGCTCCTACAATGAGCAGTTCTTC.

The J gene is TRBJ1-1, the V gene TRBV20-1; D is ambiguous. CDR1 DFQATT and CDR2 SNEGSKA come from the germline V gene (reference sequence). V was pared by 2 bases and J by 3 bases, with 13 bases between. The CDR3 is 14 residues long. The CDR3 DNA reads TGCAGTGCTAGATACGGCCCAGCGGACACTGAAGCTTTCTTT. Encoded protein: CSARYGPADTEAFF.

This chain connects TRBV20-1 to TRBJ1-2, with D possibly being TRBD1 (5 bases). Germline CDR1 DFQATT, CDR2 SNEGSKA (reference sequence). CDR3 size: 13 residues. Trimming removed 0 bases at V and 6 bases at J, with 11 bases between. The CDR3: CSARDGAKDGYTF. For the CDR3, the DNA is TGCAGTGCTAGAGATGGGGCTAAGGATGGCTACACCTTC.

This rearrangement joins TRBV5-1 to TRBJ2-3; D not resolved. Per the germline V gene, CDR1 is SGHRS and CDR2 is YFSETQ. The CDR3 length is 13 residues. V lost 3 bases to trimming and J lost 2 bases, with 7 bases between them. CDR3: CASSSSVTDTQYF. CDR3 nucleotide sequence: TGCGCCAGCAGCTCCTCCGTCACAGATACGCAGTATTTT.